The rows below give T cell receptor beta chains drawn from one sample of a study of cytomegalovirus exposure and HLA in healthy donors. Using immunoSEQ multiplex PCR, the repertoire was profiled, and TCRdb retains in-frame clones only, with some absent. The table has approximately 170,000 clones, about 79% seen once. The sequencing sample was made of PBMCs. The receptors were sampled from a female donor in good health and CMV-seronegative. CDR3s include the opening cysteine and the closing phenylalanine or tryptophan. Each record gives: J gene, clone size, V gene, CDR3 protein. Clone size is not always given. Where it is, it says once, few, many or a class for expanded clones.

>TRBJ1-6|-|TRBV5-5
CASSSTGDSPLHF
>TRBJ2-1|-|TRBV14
CASSQGPYNEQFF
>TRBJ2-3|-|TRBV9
CASSVVGGRSDTQYF
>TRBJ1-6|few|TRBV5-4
CASSAGQGRGVWGSPLHF
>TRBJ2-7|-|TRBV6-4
CASSVKGSRSYEQYF
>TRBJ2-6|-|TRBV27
CASSPTGTGANVLTF
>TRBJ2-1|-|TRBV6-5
CASSPTSLGANEQFF
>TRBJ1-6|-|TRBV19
CASSDQGSSYNSPLHF
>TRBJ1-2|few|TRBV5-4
CASSLDQRTANYGYTF
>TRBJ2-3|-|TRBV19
CASKEASSTDTQYF
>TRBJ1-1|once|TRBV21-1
CASKSLNRPCWNTEAFF
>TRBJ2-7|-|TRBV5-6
CASSSRDRGIYEQYF
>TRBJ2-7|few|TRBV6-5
CASKPQRGAGEQYF
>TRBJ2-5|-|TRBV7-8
CASSIKQGALQETQYF
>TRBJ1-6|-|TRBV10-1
CASKQGEQRSPLHF
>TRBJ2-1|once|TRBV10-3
CAISPRTSGLSSYNEQFF
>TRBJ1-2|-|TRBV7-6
CASSWRTASASGYTF
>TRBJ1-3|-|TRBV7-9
CASSLAGAGNTIYF
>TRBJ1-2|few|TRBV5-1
CASSLGRADGYTF
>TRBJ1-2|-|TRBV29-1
CSGVENYGYTF
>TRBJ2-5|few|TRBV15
CATSRGARETQYF
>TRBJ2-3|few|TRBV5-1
CASSLGQDTQYF
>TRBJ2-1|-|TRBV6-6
CASEREGGYNEQFF